This TCR beta chain is from a study of neoadjuvant anti-PD-1 for oral cavity cancer. This CDR3 contains 16 residues. The ends lost 0 bases at V and 0 bases at J; junction bases unmatched: 2. Germline CDR1 SGHDT, CDR2 YYEEEE. Study conclusions and caveats: Higher pretreatment Treg/Th17 ratios tracked higher pretreatment blood clonality.

Worth noting for this clone: The antigen remains undetermined.

Stage II-IVA oral cavity squamous cell carcinoma was new and untreated by systemic or radiation therapy. Cohort: HPV-negative, locally advanced oral cavity squamous cell carcinoma patients. PBMCs were not maintained or expanded in culture before analysis. Sequencing was performed with immunoSEQ multiplex PCR; in TCRdb, only in-frame clones are kept and a portion is missing. The sample lists roughly 7,000 clones, 76% occurring once. The TCR was taken from a person aged 40 to 85 with oral cavity squamous cell carcinoma. The chain employs TRBV5-6 and TRBJ2-3; 9 nucleotides agree with TRBD2. The sequenced sample was PBMCs, obtained before nivolumab (anti-PD-1) treatment. The CDR3 DNA reads as TGTGCCAGCAGCTTGGGGAGCGGGGGGAGCACAGATACGCAGTATTTT. It encodes CASSLGSGGSTDTQYF.